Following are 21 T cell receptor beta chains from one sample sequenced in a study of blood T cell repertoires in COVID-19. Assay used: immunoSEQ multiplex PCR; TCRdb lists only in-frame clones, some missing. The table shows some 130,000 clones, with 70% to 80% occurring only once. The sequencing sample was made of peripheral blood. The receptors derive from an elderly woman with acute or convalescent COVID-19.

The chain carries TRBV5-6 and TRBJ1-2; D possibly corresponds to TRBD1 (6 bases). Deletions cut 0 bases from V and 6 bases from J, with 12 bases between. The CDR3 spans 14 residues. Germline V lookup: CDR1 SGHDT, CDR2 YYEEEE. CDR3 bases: TGTGCCAGCAGCTTGGACCGGGGGGCTGATGGCTACACCTTC. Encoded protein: CASSLDRGADGYTF. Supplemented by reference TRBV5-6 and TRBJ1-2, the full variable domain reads DAGVTQSPTHLIKTRGQQVTLRCSPKSGHDTVSWYQQALGQGPQFIFQYYEEEERQRGNFPDRFSGHQFPNYSSELNVNALLLGDSALYLCASSLDRGADGYTFGSGTRLTVV.

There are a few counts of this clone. The CDR3 protein is CASSLWGSGTRLNEQYF. The CDR3 bases are TGTGCCAGCAGTTTATGGGGGTCGGGGACAAGGTTGAACGAGCAGTACTTC. This chain links TRBV28 with TRBJ2-7, with a tentative D call TRBD1 (6 bases). Germline V gene lookup returns CDR1 MDHEN and CDR2 SYDVKM. The CDR3 loop spans 17 amino acids. Deletions cut 0 bases from V and 5 bases from J, with 20 bases between.

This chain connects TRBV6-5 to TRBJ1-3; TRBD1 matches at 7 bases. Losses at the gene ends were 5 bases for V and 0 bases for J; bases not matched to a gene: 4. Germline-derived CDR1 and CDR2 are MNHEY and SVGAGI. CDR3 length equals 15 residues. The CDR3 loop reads CASSRQGLSGNTIYF. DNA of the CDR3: TGTGCCAGCAGTCGACAGGGCCTCTCTGGAAACACCATATATTTT.

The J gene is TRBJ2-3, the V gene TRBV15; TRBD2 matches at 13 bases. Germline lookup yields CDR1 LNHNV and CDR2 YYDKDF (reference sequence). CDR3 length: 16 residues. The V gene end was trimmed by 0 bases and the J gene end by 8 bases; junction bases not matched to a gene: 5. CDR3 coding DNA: TGTGCCACCAGCAGAGATCCCACTAGCGGGGGGGGTACGCAGTATTTT. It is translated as CATSRDPTSGGGTQYF. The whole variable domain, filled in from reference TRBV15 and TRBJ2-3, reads DAMVIQNPRYQVTQFGKPVTLSCSQTLNHNVMYWYQQKSSQAPKLLFHYYDKDFNNEADTPDNFQSRRPNTSFCFLDIRSPGLGDTAMYLCATSRDPTSGGGTQYFGPGTRLTVL.

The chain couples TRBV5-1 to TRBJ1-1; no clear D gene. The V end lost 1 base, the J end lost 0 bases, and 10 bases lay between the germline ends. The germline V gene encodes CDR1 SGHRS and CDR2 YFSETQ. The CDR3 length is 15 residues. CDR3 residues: CASSLSERMNTEAFF. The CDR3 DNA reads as TGCGCCAGCAGCTTGTCGGAGAGAATGAACACTGAAGCTTTCTTT.

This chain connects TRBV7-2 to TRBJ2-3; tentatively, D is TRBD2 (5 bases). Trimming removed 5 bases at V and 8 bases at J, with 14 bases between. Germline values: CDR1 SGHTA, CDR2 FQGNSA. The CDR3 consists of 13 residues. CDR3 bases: TGTGCCAGCAGCGACAATAGACTACTTACGCAGTATTTT. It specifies CASSDNRLLTQYF.

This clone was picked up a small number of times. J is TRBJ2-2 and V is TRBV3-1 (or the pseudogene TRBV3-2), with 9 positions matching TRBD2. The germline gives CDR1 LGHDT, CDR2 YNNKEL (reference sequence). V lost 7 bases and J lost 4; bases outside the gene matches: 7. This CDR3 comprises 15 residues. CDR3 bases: TGTGCCAGCAACGTAGCGGGGGTTGGCACCGGGGAGCTGTTTTTT. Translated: CASNVAGVGTGELFF.

In nucleotides, the CDR3 is TGCGCCAGCAGCCCAGGGGGAGTGGGTAATGAAAAACTGTTTTTT. Protein product: CASSPGGVGNEKLFF. The rearrangement links TRBV5-1 to TRBJ1-4; TRBD1 agrees at 7 bases. J was trimmed by 4 bases and V by 4 bases; bases with no gene match: 7. Germline-derived CDR1 and CDR2 are SGHRS and YFSETQ. The CDR3 is made up of 15 amino acids.

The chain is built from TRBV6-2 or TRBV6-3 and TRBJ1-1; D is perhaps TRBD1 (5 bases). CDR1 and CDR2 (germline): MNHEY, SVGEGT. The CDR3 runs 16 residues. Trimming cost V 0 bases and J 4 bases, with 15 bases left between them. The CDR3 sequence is CASSYSPGRRITEAFF. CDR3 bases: TGTGCCAGCAGTTACTCACCAGGGCGACGGATCACTGAAGCTTTCTTT.

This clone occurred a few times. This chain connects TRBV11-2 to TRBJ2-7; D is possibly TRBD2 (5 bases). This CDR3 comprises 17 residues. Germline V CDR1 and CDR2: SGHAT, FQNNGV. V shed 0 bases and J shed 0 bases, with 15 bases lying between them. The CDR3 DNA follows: TGTGCCAGCAGCTTAGATTGGGGAAGGAGGTTCTCCTACGAGCAGTACTTC. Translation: CASSLDWGRRFSYEQYF.

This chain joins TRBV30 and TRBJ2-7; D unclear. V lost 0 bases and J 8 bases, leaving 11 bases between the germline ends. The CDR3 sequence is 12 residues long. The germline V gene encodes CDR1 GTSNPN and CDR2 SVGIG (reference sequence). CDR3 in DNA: TGTGCCTGGAGTGTAAGTAGTTTAAAGCAGTACTTC. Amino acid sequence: CAWSVSSLKQYF.

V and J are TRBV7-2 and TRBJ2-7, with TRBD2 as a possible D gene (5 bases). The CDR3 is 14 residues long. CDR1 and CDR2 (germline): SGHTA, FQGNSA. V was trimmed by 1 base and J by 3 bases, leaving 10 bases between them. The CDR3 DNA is TGTGCCAGCAGCTTAGGGACTGGAGTCTACGAGCAGTACTTC. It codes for CASSLGTGVYEQYF.

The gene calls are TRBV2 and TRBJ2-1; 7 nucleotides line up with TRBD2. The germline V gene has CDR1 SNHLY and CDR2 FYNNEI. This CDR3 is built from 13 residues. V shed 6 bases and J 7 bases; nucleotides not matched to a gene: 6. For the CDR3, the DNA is TGTGCCAGCAGGGGGCGGGGGAGGAATGAGCAGTTCTTC. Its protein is CASRGRGRNEQFF.

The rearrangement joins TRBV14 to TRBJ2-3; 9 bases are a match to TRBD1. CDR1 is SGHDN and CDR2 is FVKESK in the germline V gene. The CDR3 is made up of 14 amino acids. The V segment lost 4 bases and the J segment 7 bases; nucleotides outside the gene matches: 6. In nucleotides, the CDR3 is TGTGCCAGCAGCCTAGGGACAGGGAGGAATACGCAGTATTTT. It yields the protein CASSLGTGRNTQYF.

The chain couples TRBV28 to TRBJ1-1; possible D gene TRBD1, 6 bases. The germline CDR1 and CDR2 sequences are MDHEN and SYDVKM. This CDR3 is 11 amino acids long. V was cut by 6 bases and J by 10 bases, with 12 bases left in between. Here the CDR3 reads CASRPEGVAFF. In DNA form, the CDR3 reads TGTGCCAGCAGGCCCGAGGGGGTAGCTTTCTTT.

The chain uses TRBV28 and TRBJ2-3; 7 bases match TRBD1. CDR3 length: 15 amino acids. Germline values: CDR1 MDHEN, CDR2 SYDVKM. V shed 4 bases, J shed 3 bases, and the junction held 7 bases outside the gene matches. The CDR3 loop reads CASSSGQAGTDTQYF. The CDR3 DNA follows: TGTGCCAGCAGTTCCGGACAGGCGGGTACAGATACGCAGTATTTT.

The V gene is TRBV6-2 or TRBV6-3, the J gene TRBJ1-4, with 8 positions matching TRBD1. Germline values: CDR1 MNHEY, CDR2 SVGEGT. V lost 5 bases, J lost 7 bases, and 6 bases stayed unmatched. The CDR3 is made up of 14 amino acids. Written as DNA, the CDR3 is TGTGCCAGCAGTAGGACAGGGAGAAGTGAAAAACTGTTTTTT. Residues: CASSRTGRSEKLFF.

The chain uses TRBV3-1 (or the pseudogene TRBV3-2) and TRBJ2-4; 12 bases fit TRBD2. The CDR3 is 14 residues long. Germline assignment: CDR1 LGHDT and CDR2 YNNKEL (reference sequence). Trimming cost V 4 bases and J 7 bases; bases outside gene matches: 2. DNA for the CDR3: TGTGCCAGCAGCCCTAGCGGGGGGGGGAACATTCAGTACTTC. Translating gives CASSPSGGGNIQYF.

The CDR3 loop reads CASSLVADTEAFF. CDR3 in DNA: TGTGCCAGCAGCTTGGTAGCCGACACTGAAGCTTTCTTT. The chain employs TRBV5-4 and TRBJ1-1, with D unresolved. The CDR3 runs to 13 residues. The V and J ends lost 0 bases and 3 bases respectively, with 6 bases between them. Germline V lookup: CDR1 SGHNT, CDR2 YYREEE (reference sequence).

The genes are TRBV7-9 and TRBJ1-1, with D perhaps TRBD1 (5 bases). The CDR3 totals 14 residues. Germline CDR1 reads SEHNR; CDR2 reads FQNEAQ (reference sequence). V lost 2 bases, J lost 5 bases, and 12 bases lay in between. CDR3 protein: CASSLRAGQTEAFF. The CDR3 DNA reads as TGTGCCAGCAGCTTAAGGGCGGGGCAGACTGAAGCTTTCTTT.

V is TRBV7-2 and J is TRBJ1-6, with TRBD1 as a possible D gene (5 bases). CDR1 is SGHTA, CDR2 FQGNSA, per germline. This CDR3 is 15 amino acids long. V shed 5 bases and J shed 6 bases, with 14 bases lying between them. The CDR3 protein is CASSPETTVNSPLHF. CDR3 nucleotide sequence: TGTGCCAGCAGCCCCGAAACGACAGTTAATTCACCCCTCCACTTT. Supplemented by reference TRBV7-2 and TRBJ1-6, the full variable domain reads GAGVSQSPSNKVTEKGKDVELRCDPISGHTALYWYRQSLGQGLEFLIYFQGNSAPDKSGLPSDRFSAERTGGSVSTLTIQRTQQEDSAVYLCASSPETTVNSPLHFGNGTRLTVT.